The clone carrying this T cell receptor beta chain was detected ten times or more. As yet, its antigen is unknown. Preparation of the TCRbeta library involved a method that used unique molecular identifiers. One entry per CDR3 protein, called by TCRdb with MiXCR from the PCR reads. In the table there are 200,000 to 250,000 distinct CDR3 sequences, about 11% of which are singletons. This sample stems from a study of T-cell reconstitution after alpha-beta-depleted transplantation in children. General study points: Reportedly, roughly two months post-transplant, alpha-beta T cells arose from several hundred expanded graft clones. Newly produced T cells mostly accounted for T-cell counts and diversity one year post-transplant.

V dropped 5 bases and J dropped 3 bases, with 11 bases sitting between them. Germline values: CDR1 SGHTA, CDR2 FQGNSA. The CDR3 has 14 residues. This chain uses TRBV7-2 with TRBJ1-3; D perhaps matches TRBD1 (5 bases). This sequence originates from a child less than two years old with acute myeloid leukemia, due to receive a stem cell transplant. The sample in question was PBMCs, obtained before TCRalphabeta/CD19-depleted stem cell transplant. Written as DNA, the CDR3 is TGTGCCAGCAGCCCTGGGGGGAATGGAAACACCATATATTTT. Its protein is CASSPGGNGNTIYF.